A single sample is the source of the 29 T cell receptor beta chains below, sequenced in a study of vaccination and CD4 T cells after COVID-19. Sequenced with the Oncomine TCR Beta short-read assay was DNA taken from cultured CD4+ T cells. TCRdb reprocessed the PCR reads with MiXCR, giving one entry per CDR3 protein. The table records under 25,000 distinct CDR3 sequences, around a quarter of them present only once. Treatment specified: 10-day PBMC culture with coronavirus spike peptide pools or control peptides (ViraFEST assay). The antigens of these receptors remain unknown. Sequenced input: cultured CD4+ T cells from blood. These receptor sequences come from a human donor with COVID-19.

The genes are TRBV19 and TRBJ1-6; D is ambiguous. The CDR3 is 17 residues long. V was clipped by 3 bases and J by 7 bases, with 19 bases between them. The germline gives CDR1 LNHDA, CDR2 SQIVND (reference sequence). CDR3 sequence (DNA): TGTGCCAGTAGTATTCAAGCGGTCTCGTATCTCAATTCACCCCTCCACTTT. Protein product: CASSIQAVSYLNSPLHF.

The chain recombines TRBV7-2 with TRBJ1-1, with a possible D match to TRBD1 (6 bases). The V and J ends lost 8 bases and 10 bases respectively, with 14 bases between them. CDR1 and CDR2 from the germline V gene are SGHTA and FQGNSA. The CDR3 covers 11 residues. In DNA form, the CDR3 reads TGTGCCAGCGGGTTGGGGGCCAGAGCTTTCTTT. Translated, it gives CASGLGARAFF.

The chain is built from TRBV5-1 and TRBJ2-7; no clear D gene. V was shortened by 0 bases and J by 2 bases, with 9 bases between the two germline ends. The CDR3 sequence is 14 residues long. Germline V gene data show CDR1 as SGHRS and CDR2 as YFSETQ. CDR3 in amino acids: CASSLVGFTYEQYF. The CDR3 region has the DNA TGCGCCAGCAGCTTGGTAGGCTTTACCTACGAGCAGTACTTC.

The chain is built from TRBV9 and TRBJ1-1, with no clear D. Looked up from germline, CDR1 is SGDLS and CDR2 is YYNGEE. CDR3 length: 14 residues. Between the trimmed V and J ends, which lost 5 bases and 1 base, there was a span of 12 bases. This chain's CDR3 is CASRTFEKNTEAFF. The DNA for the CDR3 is TGTGCCAGCAGGACCTTCGAGAAGAACACTGAAGCTTTCTTT.

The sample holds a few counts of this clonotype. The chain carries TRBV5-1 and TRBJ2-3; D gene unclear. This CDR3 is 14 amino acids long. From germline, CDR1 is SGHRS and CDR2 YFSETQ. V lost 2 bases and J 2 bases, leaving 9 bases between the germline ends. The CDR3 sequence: CASSLSRVTDTQYF. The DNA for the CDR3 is TGCGCCAGCAGCTTAAGTCGAGTCACAGATACGCAGTATTTT.

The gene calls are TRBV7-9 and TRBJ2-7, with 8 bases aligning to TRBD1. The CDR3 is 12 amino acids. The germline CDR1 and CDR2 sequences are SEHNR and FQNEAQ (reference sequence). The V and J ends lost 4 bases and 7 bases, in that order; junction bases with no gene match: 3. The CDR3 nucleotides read TGTGCCAGCAGCTATAACAGGGGGGAGCAGTACTTC. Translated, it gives CASSYNRGEQYF.

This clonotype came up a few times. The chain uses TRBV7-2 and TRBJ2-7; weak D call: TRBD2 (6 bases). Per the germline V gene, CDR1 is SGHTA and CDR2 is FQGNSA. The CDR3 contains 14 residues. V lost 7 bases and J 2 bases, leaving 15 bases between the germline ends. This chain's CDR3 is CASKGGGATYEQYF. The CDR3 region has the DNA TGTGCCAGCAAGGGCGGCGGGGCAACCTACGAGCAGTACTTC.

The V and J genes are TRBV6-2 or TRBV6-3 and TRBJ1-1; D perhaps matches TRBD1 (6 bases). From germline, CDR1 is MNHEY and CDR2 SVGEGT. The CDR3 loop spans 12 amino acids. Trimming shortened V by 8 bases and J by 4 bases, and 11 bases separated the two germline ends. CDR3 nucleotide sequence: TGTGCCAGCGCCTGGGGGGCCACTGAAGCTTTCTTT. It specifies CASAWGATEAFF.

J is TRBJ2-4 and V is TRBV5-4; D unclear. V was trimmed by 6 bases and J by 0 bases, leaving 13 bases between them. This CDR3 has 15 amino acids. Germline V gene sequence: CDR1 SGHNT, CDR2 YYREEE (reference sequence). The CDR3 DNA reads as TGTGCCAGCACTTCGGACGGTGTAGCCAAAAACATTCAGTACTTC. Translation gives CASTSDGVAKNIQYF.

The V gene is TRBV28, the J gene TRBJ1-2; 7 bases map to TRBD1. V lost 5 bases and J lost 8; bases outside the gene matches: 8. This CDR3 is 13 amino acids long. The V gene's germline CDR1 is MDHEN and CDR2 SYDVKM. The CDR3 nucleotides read TGTGCCAGCAGTCCCCGACAGGGCTGGGGCTACACCTTC. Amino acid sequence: CASSPRQGWGYTF.

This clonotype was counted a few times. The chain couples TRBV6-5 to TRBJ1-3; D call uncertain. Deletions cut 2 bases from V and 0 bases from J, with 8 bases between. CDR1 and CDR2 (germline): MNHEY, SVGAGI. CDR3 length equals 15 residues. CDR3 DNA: TGTGCCAGCAGTTACCGGGCCTCCTCTGGAAACACCATATATTTT. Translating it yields CASSYRASSGNTIYF.

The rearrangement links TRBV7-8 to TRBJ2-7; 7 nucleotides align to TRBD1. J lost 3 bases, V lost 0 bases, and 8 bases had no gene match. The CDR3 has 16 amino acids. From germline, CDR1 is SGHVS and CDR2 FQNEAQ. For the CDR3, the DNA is TGTGCCAGCAGCTTAGCTTCCGGACAGGTCCGCTACGAGCAGTACTTC. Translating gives CASSLASGQVRYEQYF.

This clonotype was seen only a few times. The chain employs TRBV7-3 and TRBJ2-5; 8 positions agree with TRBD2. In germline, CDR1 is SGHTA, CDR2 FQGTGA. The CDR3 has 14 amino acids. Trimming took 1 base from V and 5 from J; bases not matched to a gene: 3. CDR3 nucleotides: TGTGCCAGCAGCTTAATCCCGGGAGGGGAGACCCAGTACTTC. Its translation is CASSLIPGGETQYF.

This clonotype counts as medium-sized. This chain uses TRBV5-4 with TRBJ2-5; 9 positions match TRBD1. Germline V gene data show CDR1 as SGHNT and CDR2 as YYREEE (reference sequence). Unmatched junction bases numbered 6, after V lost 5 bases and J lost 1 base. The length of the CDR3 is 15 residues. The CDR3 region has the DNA TGTGCCAGCAGGCCACAGGGGGCCAGCCAAGAGACCCAGTACTTC. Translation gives CASRPQGASQETQYF.

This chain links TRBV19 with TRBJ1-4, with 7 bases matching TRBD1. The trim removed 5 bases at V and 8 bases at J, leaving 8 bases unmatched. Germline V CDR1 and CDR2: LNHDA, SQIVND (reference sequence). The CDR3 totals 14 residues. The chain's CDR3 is CASSAYRGSEKLFF. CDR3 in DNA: TGTGCCAGTAGTGCCTACAGGGGTAGCGAAAAACTGTTTTTT.

The CDR3 bases are TGCAGCGTTGAAAGGACAGGGTTTGGGGAGCAGTACTTC. It codes for CSVERTGFGEQYF. This sequence joins TRBV29-1 and TRBJ2-7; 8 bases agree with TRBD1. CDR1 and CDR2 from the germline V gene are SQVTM and ANQGSEA. The CDR3 has 13 residues. Unmatched junction bases numbered 7, after V lost 2 bases and J lost 7 bases.

The CDR3 loop reads CASSKGVSGGRTGELFF. CDR3 nucleotides: TGTGCCAGTAGTAAGGGCGTGTCGGGGGGGCGCACCGGGGAGCTGTTTTTT. The rearrangement joins TRBV19 to TRBJ2-2; 8 bases align to TRBD2. The CDR3 has 17 residues. Unmatched junction bases numbered 11, after V lost 4 bases and J lost 4 bases. The germline gives CDR1 LNHDA, CDR2 SQIVND (reference sequence).

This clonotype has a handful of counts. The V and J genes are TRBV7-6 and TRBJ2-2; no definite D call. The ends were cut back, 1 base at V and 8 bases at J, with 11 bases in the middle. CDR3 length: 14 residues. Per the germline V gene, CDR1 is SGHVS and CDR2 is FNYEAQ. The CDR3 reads CASSLGSRVGELFF. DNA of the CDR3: TGTGCCAGCAGCTTAGGGAGCCGGGTTGGGGAGCTGTTTTTT.

The DNA of the CDR3 is TGTGCCAGCAGCTTGTCCTCTGGATACACTGAAGCTTTCTTT. Protein: CASSLSSGYTEAFF. This chain joins TRBV5-6 and TRBJ1-1; D not certain. The CDR3 extends over 14 amino acids. V gave up 1 base and J gave up 3 bases, with 10 bases separating them. Germline V gene lookup returns CDR1 SGHDT and CDR2 YYEEEE.

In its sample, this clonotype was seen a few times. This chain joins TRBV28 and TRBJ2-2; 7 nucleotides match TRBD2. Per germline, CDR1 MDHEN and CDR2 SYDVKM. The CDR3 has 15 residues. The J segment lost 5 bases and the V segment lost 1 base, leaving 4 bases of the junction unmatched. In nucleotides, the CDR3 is TGTGCCAGCAGTTTATTACCCGGGGGGACCGGGGAGCTGTTTTTT. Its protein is CASSLLPGGTGELFF. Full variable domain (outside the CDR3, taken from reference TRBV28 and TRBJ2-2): DVKVTQSSRYLVKRTGEKVFLECVQDMDHENMFWYRQDPGLGLRLIYFSYDVKMKEKGDIPEGYSVSREKKERFSLILESASTNQTSMYLCASSLLPGGTGELFFGEGSRLTVL.

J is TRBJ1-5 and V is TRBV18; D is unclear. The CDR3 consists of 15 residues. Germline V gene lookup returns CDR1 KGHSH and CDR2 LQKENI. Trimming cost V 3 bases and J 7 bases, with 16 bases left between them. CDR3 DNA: TGTGCCAGCTCACCCTATTCGGACCCGGGGCAGCCCCAGCATTTT. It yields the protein CASSPYSDPGQPQHF.

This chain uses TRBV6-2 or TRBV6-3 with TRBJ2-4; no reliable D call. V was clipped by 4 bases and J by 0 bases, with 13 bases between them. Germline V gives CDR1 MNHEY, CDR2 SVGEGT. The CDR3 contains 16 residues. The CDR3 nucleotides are TGTGCCAGCAGTTTCCGGGCCTCACTAGCCAAAAACATTCAGTACTTC. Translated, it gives CASSFRASLAKNIQYF.

The chain's CDR3 is CASSDRGDSPLHF. CDR3 nucleotides: TGTGCCAGCAGCGACAGGGGCGATTCACCCCTCCACTTT. The chain couples TRBV7-9 to TRBJ1-6, with TRBD1 matching 8 bases. V shed 5 bases and J 8 bases; nucleotides not matched to a gene: 2. CDR3 length equals 13 residues. Germline CDR1 and CDR2: SEHNR and FQNEAQ (reference sequence).

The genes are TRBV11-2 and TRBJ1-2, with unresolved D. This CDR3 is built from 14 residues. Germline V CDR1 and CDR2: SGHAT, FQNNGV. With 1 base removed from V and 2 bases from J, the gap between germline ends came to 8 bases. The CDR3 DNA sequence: TGTGCCAGCAGCTTAGGGCAGTTAAACTATGGCTACACCTTC. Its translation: CASSLGQLNYGYTF.

CDR3 amino acids: CASRPQFLRPLNTEAFF. The CDR3 bases are TGTGCCAGCAGACCCCAATTTCTTCGGCCGTTGAACACTGAAGCTTTCTTT. This chain uses TRBV6-1 with TRBJ1-1, with D unresolved. The CDR3 spans 17 residues. V was clipped by 6 bases and J by 0 bases, with 20 bases between them. Per the germline V gene, CDR1 is MNHNS and CDR2 is SASEGT.

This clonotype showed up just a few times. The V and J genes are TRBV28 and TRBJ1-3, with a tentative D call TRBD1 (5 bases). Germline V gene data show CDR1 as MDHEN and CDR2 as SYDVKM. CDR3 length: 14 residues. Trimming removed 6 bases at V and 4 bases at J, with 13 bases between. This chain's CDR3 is CASRGTGEGNTIYF. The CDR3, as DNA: TGTGCCAGCAGGGGTACAGGTGAAGGAAACACCATATATTTT.

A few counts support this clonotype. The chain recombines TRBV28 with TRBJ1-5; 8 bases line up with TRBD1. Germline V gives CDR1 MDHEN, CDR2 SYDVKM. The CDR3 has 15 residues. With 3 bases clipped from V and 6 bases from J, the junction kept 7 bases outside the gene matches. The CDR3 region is CASSLAGTGGQPQHF. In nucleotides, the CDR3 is TGTGCCAGCAGTTTGGCCGGGACAGGAGGTCAGCCCCAGCATTTT.

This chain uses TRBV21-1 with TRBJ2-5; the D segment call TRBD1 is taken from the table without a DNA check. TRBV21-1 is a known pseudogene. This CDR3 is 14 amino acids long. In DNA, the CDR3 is TGTGCCAGCAGCAAAGGAGGGGGCCAAGAGACCCAGTACTTC. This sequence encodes CASSKGGGQETQYF.

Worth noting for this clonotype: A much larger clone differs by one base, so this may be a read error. CDR3 nucleotides: TGCGGTGCTAGAGCCACAGTTCCTAGCAATCAGCCCCAGCATTTT. This codes for CGARATVPSNQPQHF. The genes are TRBV20-1 and TRBJ1-5; D not certain. Germline V lookup: CDR1 DFQATT, CDR2 SNEGSKA (reference sequence). The CDR3 has 15 residues.